The rows below give T cell receptor beta chains drawn from one sample of a study of T cells after yellow fever vaccination. MiXCR was run by TCRdb on the 5' RACE reads, yielding one entry per CDR3 protein. The sample shows under 600,000 distinct CDR3 sequences, 20% to 25% of them seen only once. Source: PBMCs, taken roughly 20 days after the first yellow fever vaccination. These receptors were taken from a man aged 18 to 29 who received the YFV17D yellow fever vaccine. Both conserved end residues are part of each CDR3. A D gene is named only where the DNA matches it firmly. Part of the rows lack a size; the others show once, few, many or a class for expanded clones.

v_gene	j_gene	abundance	d_gene	CDR3nt	CDR3aa
TRBV7-6	TRBJ2-3	.	TRBD2	TGTGCCAGCATGCCCCTAGCGGCGACCTTCACAGATACGCAGTATTTT	CASMPLAATFTDTQYF
TRBV4-3	TRBJ1-2	.	.	TGCGCCAGCAGCCCGTACAGGAATAACTATGGCTACACCTTC	CASSPYRNNYGYTF
TRBV19	TRBJ2-1	few	.	TGTGCCAGTAGTAGTGCCGTAGGAGGCAATGAGCAGTTCTTC	CASSSAVGGNEQFF
TRBV7-6	TRBJ2-6	few	TRBD1	TGTGCCAGCAGCCGGGACAGGCCCTCTGGGGCCAACGTCCTGACTTTC	CASSRDRPSGANVLTF
TRBV3-1	TRBJ2-1	few	TRBD2	TGTGCCAGCAGCTCAGCTCTTAGCGGGTACAACAATGAGCAGTTCTTC	CASSSALSGYNNEQFF
TRBV5-1	TRBJ2-1	.	TRBD2	TGCGCCAGCAGCTTGGCCGTTCGGGGGGTGGGCAATGAGCAGTTCTTC	CASSLAVRGVGNEQFF
TRBV12-3/TRBV12-4	TRBJ2-7	few	.	TGTGCCAGCAGTTTAGCCCTAATTGACGAGCAGTACTTC	CASSLALIDEQYF
TRBV5-1	TRBJ2-3	.	TRBD2	TGCGCCAGCAGCTTGCTAGCGGGGGATTACACAGATACGCAGTATTTT	CASSLLAGDYTDTQYF
TRBV6-2/TRBV6-3	TRBJ2-5	.	.	TGTGCCAGCAGTTACTCGTCCGGGGCCATACAAGAGACCCAGTACTTC	CASSYSSGAIQETQYF
TRBV5-1	TRBJ2-1	.	TRBD1	TGCGCCAGCAGCCGACCGGACAGGGGGAATGAGCAGTTCTTC	CASSRPDRGNEQFF
TRBV30	TRBJ2-2	.	.	TGTGCCTGGAGTGCCCAAGAACTAAGAGCGAACACCGGGGAGCTGTTTTTT	CAWSAQELRANTGELFF
TRBV7-2	TRBJ2-3	.	.	TGTGCCAGCAGCTCCGGGGGCTTAGGTACGCAGTATTTT	CASSSGGLGTQYF
TRBV27	TRBJ1-1	.	.	TGTGCCAGCAGCTCCTTTACCCCGGGGCCTAGGGCCACTGAAGCTTTCTTT	CASSSFTPGPRATEAFF
TRBV24-1	TRBJ1-2	few	.	TGTGCCACCAGTGATTGGGGCAGCTATGGCTACACCTTC	CATSDWGSYGYTF
TRBV15	TRBJ1-2	few	TRBD1	TGTGCCACCAGCACCGGACAGGGCTATGGCTACACCTTC	CATSTGQGYGYTF
TRBV7-2	TRBJ1-6	.	TRBD1	TGTGCCAGCAGCTTGGACAGGGGAAATTCACCCCTCCACTTT	CASSLDRGNSPLHF
TRBV2	TRBJ1-5	.	.	TGTGCCAGCAGTGTAGGGTCGGATCAGCCCCAGCATTTT	CASSVGSDQPQHF
TRBV27	TRBJ2-3	.	TRBD1	TGTGCCAGCAGTTTTTTAGGGGGCAACGCAGATACGCAGTATTTT	CASSFLGGNADTQYF
TRBV20-1	TRBJ2-3	.	TRBD2	TGCAGTGCTAGCCTCGCGTTAGCGGGGGTGGCAGATACGCAGTATTTT	CSASLALAGVADTQYF
TRBV5-6	TRBJ2-1	many	TRBD1	TGTGCCAGCAGTTCGTCCGGGACAGCCTACAATGAGCAGTTCTTC	CASSSSGTAYNEQFF
TRBV6-1	TRBJ1-5	few	TRBD1	TGTGCCGCCGGGTGGACAGGGGGCAATCAGCCCCAGCATTTT	CAAGWTGGNQPQHF
TRBV2	TRBJ2-1	.	.	TGTGCCAGCAGTGAATCGTGGGACGGGGAGCAGTTCTTC	CASSESWDGEQFF
TRBV5-1	TRBJ2-1	.	.	TGCGCCAGCAGCTTGGGAGGGACGTACTTGAGCTCCTACAATGAGCAGTTCTTC	CASSLGGTYLSSYNEQFF
TRBV20-1	TRBJ2-5	.	.	TGCAGTGCTAGGTTTGCACAAGAGACCCAGTACTTC	CSARFAQETQYF
TRBV12-3/TRBV12-4	TRBJ2-7	few	TRBD2	TGTGCCAGCACCCCGGGACTAGCGGGGGACGAGCAGTACTTC	CASTPGLAGDEQYF
TRBV11-2	TRBJ2-3	.	TRBD2	TGTGCCAGCAGCTTATATCCTCGGGAGGATTCTATAGATACGCAGTATTTT	CASSLYPREDSIDTQYF
TRBV6-1	TRBJ2-1	.	TRBD2	TGTGCCAGCACCAAAGGGCGGCTAGCGGGGGCCAGCTCCTACAATGAGCAGTTCTTC	CASTKGRLAGASSYNEQFF
TRBV15	TRBJ2-1	.	TRBD2	TGTGCCACCAGCAGAGACCCATGGACTAGCGGGGACAATGAGCAGTTCTTC	CATSRDPWTSGDNEQFF
TRBV7-3	TRBJ2-1	few	.	TGTGCCAGCAGCCCTCTATCGACAGTATCATACAATGAGCAGTTCTTC	CASSPLSTVSYNEQFF
TRBV7-2	TRBJ2-1	.	TRBD2	TGTGCCAGCGCATGGGGACTTCCGGGACTATACAATGAGCAGTTCTTC	CASAWGLPGLYNEQFF
TRBV27	TRBJ2-1	.	.	TGTGCCAGCACTGAACAGGGTTCCTACAATGAGCAGTTCTTC	CASTEQGSYNEQFF
TRBV7-2	TRBJ2-1	few	.	TGTGCCAGCAGCTCGGACGGAAGCTCCTACAATGAGCAGTTCTTC	CASSSDGSSYNEQFF
TRBV6-2/TRBV6-3	TRBJ2-2	.	TRBD1	TGCGGGACAGGGGGCGAGAACACCGGGGAGCTGTTTTTT	CGTGGENTGELFF
TRBV7-2	TRBJ2-3	few	.	TGTGCCAGCAGCTTACGGCCAGCCTCAGATACGCAGTATTTT	CASSLRPASDTQYF
TRBV7-7	TRBJ2-2	.	.	TGTGCCAGCAGCGCAGGAAGCCGGGCCACCGGGGAGCTGTTTTTT	CASSAGSRATGELFF
TRBV27	TRBJ1-1	.	.	TGTGCCAGCAGTTTGGGAGGGTTTTACACTGAAGCTTTCTTT	CASSLGGFYTEAFF
TRBV12-3/TRBV12-4	TRBJ2-7	.	.	TGTGCCAGCAGCCTCGGGGGGCCCCTCTCCTACGAGCAGTACTTC	CASSLGGPLSYEQYF
TRBV7-2	TRBJ2-7	many	.	TGTGCCAGCAGCTACCACCTCTCGGAGCAGTACTTC	CASSYHLSEQYF
TRBV20-1	TRBJ1-4	few	.	TGCAGTGCTAGAGAGGGTTCAACTAATGAAAAACTGTTTTTT	CSAREGSTNEKLFF
TRBV18	TRBJ2-7	.	TRBD2	TGTGCCAGCTCGGACGGTGCGGGGGGCTACGAGCAGTACTTC	CASSDGAGGYEQYF